This TCR beta chain was documented in a study of T cells in localized non-small cell lung cancer. Regarding the study as a whole: The greatest T cell clonality was found in uninvolved adjacent lung (higher than in tumor). A median of about 60 of the top 100 tumor clones appeared in adjacent lung, which was paired and uninvolved. Longer overall survival associated with higher blood T cell density; shorter survival with higher adjacent-lung clonality.

Details on this clone: Its specificity is not known.

The CDR3 sequence is 14 residues long. V lost 8 bases to trimming and J lost 4 bases, with 17 bases between them. The germline V gene has CDR1 MNHNS and CDR2 SASEGT. Assay: immunoSEQ multiplex PCR; the TCRdb copy retains only in-frame clones and omits some. The sample holds some 15,000 clones, over 70% seen once. The TCR comes from a male donor at least 60 years old with stage I lung adenocarcinoma. The sample was peripheral blood, taken before any cancer treatment. The chain has TRBV6-1 and TRBJ2-5; D is unresolved. CDR3 amino acids: CASSVGTSIETQYF. The CDR3 coding sequence is TGTGCCAGCTCTGTGGGTACCTCAATAGAGACCCAGTACTTC.